This T cell receptor beta chain came from a study of T cells after yellow fever vaccination. Findings and limits, study-wide: Bulk-population clonotypes that are abundant could appear as contaminants in FACS-sorted repertoires.

With respect to this clonotype: Its antigen is not identified.

TCR cDNA was made by 5'RACE template switching, adding a universal primer site and UMIs. TCRdb reanalysed the 5' RACE reads using MiXCR and keeps one entry per CDR3 protein. The sample has 620,000 or so distinct CDR3 sequences, 9% to 15% seen once. The TCR was taken from a man aged 25-40 years who received the YFV17D yellow fever vaccine. The material was PBMCs, obtained on the day of the yellow fever booster vaccination.

CDR3 in DNA: TGTGCCAGCTCATCAGCCAGGGAATACGAGCAGTACTTC. Protein sequence: CASSSAREYEQYF. The chain joins TRBV18 to TRBJ2-7, with D tentatively TRBD1 (5 bases). V was cut by 5 bases and J by 4 bases, with 12 bases left in between. The CDR3 covers 13 residues. Germline assignment: CDR1 KGHSH and CDR2 LQKENI.